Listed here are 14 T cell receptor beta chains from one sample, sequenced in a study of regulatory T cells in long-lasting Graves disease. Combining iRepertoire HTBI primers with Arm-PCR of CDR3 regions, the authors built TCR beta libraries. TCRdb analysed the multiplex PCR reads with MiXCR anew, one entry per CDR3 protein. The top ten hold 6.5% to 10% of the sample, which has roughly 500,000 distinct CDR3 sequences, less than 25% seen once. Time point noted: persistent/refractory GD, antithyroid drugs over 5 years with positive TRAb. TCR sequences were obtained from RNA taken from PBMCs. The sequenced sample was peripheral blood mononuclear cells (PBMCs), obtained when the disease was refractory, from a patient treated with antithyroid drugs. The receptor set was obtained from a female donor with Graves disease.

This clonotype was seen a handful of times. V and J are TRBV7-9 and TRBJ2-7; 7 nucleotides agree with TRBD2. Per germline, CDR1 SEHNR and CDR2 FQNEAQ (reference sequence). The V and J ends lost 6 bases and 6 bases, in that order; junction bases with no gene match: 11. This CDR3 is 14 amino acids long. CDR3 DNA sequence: TGTGCCAGCAGTGGGGGGGGGATTTTGCTCGAGCAGTACTTC. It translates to CASSGGGILLEQYF. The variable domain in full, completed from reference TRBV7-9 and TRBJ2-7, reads DTGVSQNPRHKITKRGQNVTFRCDPISEHNRLYWYRQTLGQGPEFLTYFQNEAQLEKSRLLSDRFSAERPKGSFSTLEIQRTEQGDSAMYLCASSGGGILLEQYFGPGTRLTVT.

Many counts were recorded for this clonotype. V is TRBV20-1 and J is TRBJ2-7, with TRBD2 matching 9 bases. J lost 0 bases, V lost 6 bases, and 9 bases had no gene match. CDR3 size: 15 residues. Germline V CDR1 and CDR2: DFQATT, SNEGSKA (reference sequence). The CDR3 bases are TGCAGTGCCACCTCCCAGCGGGAGGTCTCCTACGAGCAGTACTTC. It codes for CSATSQREVSYEQYF.

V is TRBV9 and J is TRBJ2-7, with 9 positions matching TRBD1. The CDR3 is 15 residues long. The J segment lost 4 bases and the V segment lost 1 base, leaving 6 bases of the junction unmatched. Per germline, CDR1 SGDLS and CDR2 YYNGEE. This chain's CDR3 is CASSVSGTGWYEQYF. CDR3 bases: TGTGCCAGCAGCGTAAGCGGGACAGGGTGGTACGAGCAGTACTTC.

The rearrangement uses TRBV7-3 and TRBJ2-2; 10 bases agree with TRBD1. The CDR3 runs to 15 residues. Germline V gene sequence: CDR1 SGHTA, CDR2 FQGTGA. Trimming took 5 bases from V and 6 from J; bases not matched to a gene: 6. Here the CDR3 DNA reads TGTGCCAGCAGCATCGGGACAGGGGCTTCCGGGGAGCTGTTTTTT. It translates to CASSIGTGASGELFF.

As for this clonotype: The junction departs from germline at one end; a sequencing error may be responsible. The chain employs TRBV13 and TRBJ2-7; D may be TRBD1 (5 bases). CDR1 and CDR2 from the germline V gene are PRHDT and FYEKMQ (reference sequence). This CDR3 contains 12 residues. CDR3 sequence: CPSSQRGWEQYF. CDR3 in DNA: TGTCCCAGCAGCCAAAGGGGATGGGAGCAGTACTTC. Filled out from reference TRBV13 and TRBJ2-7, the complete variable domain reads AAGVIQSPRHLIKEKRETATLKCYPIPRHDTVYWYQQGPGQDPQFLISFYEKMQSDKGSIPDRFSAQQFSDYHSELNMSSLELGDSALYFCPSSQRGWEQYFGPGTRLTVT.

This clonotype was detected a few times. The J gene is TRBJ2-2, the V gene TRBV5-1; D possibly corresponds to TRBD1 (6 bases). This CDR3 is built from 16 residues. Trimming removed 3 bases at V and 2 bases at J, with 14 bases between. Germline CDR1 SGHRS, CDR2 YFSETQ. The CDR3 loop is CASSSKDSHNTGELFF. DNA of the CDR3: TGCGCCAGCAGCTCCAAGGACAGCCATAACACCGGGGAGCTGTTTTTT.

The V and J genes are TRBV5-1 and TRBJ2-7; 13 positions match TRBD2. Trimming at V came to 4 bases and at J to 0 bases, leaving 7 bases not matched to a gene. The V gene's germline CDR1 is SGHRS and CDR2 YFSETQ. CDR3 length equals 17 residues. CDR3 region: CASSPGLAGDLSYEQYF. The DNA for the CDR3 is TGCGCCAGCAGCCCCGGACTAGCGGGAGATCTCTCCTACGAGCAGTACTTC.

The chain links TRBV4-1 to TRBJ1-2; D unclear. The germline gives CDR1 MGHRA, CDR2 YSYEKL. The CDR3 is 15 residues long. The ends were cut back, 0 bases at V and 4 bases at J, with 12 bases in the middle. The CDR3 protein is CASSQDTTLLYGYTF. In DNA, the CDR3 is TGCGCCAGCAGCCAAGACACTACCCTCCTCTATGGCTACACCTTC.

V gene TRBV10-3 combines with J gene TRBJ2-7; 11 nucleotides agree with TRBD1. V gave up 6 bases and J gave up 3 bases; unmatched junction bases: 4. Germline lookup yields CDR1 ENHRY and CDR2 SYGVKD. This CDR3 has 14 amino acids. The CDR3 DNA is TGTGCCATCAGATCCGGGACAGGGGGCTACGAGCAGTACTTC. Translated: CAIRSGTGGYEQYF.

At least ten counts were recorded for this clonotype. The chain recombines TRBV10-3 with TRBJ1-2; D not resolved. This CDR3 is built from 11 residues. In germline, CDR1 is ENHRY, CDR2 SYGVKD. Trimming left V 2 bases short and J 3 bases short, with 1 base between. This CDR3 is CAISEDYGYTF. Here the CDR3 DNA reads TGTGCCATCAGTGAGGACTATGGCTACACCTTC.

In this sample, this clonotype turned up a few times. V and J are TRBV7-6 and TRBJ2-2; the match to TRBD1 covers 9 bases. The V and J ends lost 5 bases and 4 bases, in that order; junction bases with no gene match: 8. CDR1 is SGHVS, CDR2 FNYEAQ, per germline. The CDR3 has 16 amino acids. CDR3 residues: CASSPLQGAATGELFF. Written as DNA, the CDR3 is TGTGCCAGCAGCCCCTTACAGGGGGCGGCCACCGGGGAGCTGTTTTTT.

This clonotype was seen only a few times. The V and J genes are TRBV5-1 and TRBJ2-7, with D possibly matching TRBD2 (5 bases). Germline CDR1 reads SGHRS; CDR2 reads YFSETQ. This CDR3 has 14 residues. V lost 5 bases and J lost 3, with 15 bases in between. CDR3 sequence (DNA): TGCGCCAGCAGAGTGAGACGAGGGTTCTACGAGCAGTACTTC. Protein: CASRVRRGFYEQYF.

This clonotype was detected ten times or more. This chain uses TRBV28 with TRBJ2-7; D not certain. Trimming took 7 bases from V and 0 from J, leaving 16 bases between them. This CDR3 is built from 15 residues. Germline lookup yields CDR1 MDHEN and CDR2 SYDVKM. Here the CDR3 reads CASTPGSFFSYEQYF. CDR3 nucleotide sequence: TGTGCCAGCACCCCGGGTAGCTTCTTCTCCTACGAGCAGTACTTC.

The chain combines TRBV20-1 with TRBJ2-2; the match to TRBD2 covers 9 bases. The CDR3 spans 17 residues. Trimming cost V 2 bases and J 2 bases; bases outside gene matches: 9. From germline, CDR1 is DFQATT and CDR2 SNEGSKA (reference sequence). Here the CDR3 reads CSARSLAGLANTGELFF. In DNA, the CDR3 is TGCAGTGCTAGAAGTCTAGCGGGGCTCGCAAACACCGGGGAGCTGTTTTTT.